Following are 32 T cell receptor beta chains from one sample sequenced in a study of cytotoxic CD8 clonotypes in ibrutinib-treated CLL. Generated by immunoSEQ multiplex PCR, the TCRdb table keeps only in-frame clones and is missing some. The profile covers around 24,000 clones, with around 84% appearing a single time and more than 7% taken by the ten largest. Source: PBMCs, taken before ibrutinib treatment. The receptors were gathered from a human donor with chronic lymphocytic leukemia.

The rearrangement joins TRBV18 to TRBJ2-5; weak D call: TRBD2 (6 bases). V lost 0 bases to trimming and J lost 5 bases, with 16 bases between them. Germline V lookup: CDR1 KGHSH, CDR2 LQKENI. The CDR3 consists of 16 residues. CDR3 amino acids: CASSPPRQGGVETQYF. The CDR3 coding sequence is TGTGCCAGCTCACCACCTCGGCAGGGAGGCGTGGAGACCCAGTACTTC.

Relative to its sample, this clone is medium-sized. The chain links TRBV19 to TRBJ1-2; D may be TRBD1 (5 bases). Germline V gene lookup returns CDR1 LNHDA and CDR2 SQIVND (reference sequence). Trimming took off 7 bases at V and 3 bases at J, with 15 bases between the two ends. This CDR3 is built from 14 residues. The CDR3 nucleotides are TGTGCCAGTACCATATCCCTAGGGGACTATGGCTACACCTTC. This codes for CASTISLGDYGYTF.

This clone was seen a handful of times. The chain is built from TRBV19 and TRBJ2-5; D remains ambiguous. The CDR3 contains 15 residues. The V and J ends lost 5 bases and 2 bases respectively, with 15 bases between them. CDR1 and CDR2 (germline): LNHDA, SQIVND (reference sequence). DNA of the CDR3: TGTGCCAGTAGTTCCGCCGGCCCTACGCAAGAGACCCAGTACTTC. It specifies CASSSAGPTQETQYF. Full variable domain (outside the CDR3, taken from reference TRBV19 and TRBJ2-5): DGGITQSPKYLFRKEGQNVTLSCEQNLNHDAMYWYRQDPGQGLRLIYYSQIVNDFQKGDIAEGYSVSREKKESFPLTVTSAQKNPTAFYLCASSSAGPTQETQYFGPGTRLLVL.

This chain links TRBV28 with TRBJ1-1; perhaps TRBD1 as D (5 bases). V lost 5 bases and J 6 bases, leaving 13 bases between the germline ends. The CDR3 has 13 residues. The germline V gene has CDR1 MDHEN and CDR2 SYDVKM. Here the CDR3 DNA reads TGTGCCAGCAGTCCCATCGGGGGATCTGAAGCTTTCTTT. Its translation: CASSPIGGSEAFF. Combining the CDR3 with reference TRBV28 and TRBJ1-1 gives the whole variable domain DVKVTQSSRYLVKRTGEKVFLECVQDMDHENMFWYRQDPGLGLRLIYFSYDVKMKEKGDIPEGYSVSREKKERFSLILESASTNQTSMYLCASSPIGGSEAFFGQGTRLTVV.

The J gene is TRBJ1-4, the V gene TRBV4-3; D is undetermined. V was cut by 0 bases and J by 13 bases, with 15 bases left in between. CDR3 length: 14 residues. Germline loops: CDR1 LGHNA, CDR2 YSLEER. CDR3 DNA: TGCGCCAGCAGCCAAGATACCAGTCCTCCGGGACTGTTTTTT. Translation: CASSQDTSPPGLFF.

The V gene is TRBV27, the J gene TRBJ2-1, with TRBD1 as a possible D gene (6 bases). Germline V lookup: CDR1 MNHEY, CDR2 SMNVEV (reference sequence). V was cut by 11 bases and J by 6 bases, with 14 bases left in between. This CDR3 spans 12 amino acids. In DNA form, the CDR3 reads TGTGCCTCAGGGGTTATCGGCAATGAGCAGTTCTTC. Translation: CASGVIGNEQFF.

This clone was found once. This chain joins TRBV19 and TRBJ1-5; tentatively, D is TRBD1 (5 bases). Trimming took off 3 bases at V and 9 bases at J, with 12 bases between the two ends. This CDR3 comprises 13 residues. CDR1 is LNHDA and CDR2 is SQIVND in the germline V gene (reference sequence). The CDR3 reads CASSIGTRRPQHF. DNA of the CDR3: TGTGCCAGTAGTATCGGGACGCGGAGGCCCCAGCATTTT.

This chain joins TRBV12-5 and TRBJ2-1; a weak D match, TRBD2 (6 bases). Germline V gene data show CDR1 as LGHNT and CDR2 as FRNRAP. CDR3 size: 13 residues. Between the trimmed V and J ends, which lost 8 bases and 3 bases, there was a span of 11 bases. The CDR3 loop is CASIPGGYNEQFF. CDR3 coding DNA: TGTGCTAGTATTCCCGGGGGCTACAATGAGCAGTTCTTC.

The chain uses TRBV6-1 and TRBJ2-6; 7 bases are a match to TRBD1. The J segment lost 0 bases and the V segment lost 4 bases, leaving 0 bases of the junction unmatched. There are 15 residues in the CDR3. Germline V gene sequence: CDR1 MNHNS, CDR2 SASEGT. CDR3 sequence reads: CASSGQGSGANVLTF. Written as DNA, the CDR3 is TGTGCCAGCAGTGGACAGGGCTCTGGGGCCAACGTCCTGACTTTC.

The chain recombines TRBV5-6 with TRBJ2-2, with 7 positions matching TRBD1. Germline assignment: CDR1 SGHDT and CDR2 YYEEEE. Unmatched junction bases numbered 14, after V lost 3 bases and J lost 6 bases. The CDR3 totals 17 residues. The CDR3 DNA sequence: TGTGCCAGCAGCTCTTCAGGGGGTCGGGGAGAGGCCGGGGAGCTGTTTTTT. Protein sequence: CASSSSGGRGEAGELFF.

The gene calls are TRBV5-5 and TRBJ2-4, with 10 bases aligning to TRBD1. This CDR3 spans 16 amino acids. The J segment lost 0 bases and the V segment lost 5 bases, leaving 5 bases of the junction unmatched. Germline CDR1 reads SGHKS; CDR2 reads YYEKEE (reference sequence). For the CDR3, the DNA is TGTGCCAGCAGTAACGACAGGGGGCTAGCCAAAAACATTCAGTACTTC. Translated: CASSNDRGLAKNIQYF.

This chain joins TRBV28 and TRBJ1-4; D gene uncertain. Germline CDR1 reads MDHEN; CDR2 reads SYDVKM. The CDR3 contains 12 residues. Between the trimmed V and J ends, which lost 6 bases and 1 base, there was a span of 3 bases. The CDR3 here is CASRLTNEKLFF. The CDR3 coding sequence is TGTGCCAGCAGGTTAACTAATGAAAAACTGTTTTTT.

The chain joins TRBV7-9 to TRBJ2-5, with a weak D call TRBD1 (6 bases). V was clipped by 0 bases and J by 5 bases, with 16 bases between them. Germline V gives CDR1 SEHNR, CDR2 FQNEAQ (reference sequence). This CDR3 spans 16 amino acids. As DNA, the CDR3 is TGTGCCAGCAGCTTAGCGATTGGGGGCGGCGGGGAGACCCAGTACTTC. It translates to CASSLAIGGGGETQYF. The full variable domain, its missing parts supplied by reference TRBV7-9 and TRBJ2-5, is DTGVSQNPRHKITKRGQNVTFRCDPISEHNRLYWYRQTLGQGPEFLTYFQNEAQLEKSRLLSDRFSAERPKGSFSTLEIQRTEQGDSAMYLCASSLAIGGGGETQYFGPGTRLLVL.

The chain recombines TRBV19 with TRBJ2-1; 7 bases fit TRBD2. Germline-derived CDR1 and CDR2 are LNHDA and SQIVND (reference sequence). This CDR3 is built from 17 residues. The V and J ends lost 0 bases and 0 bases, in that order; junction bases with no gene match: 5. The CDR3 coding sequence is TGTGCCAGTAGTATAGATCTAAAGCGGGGCTCCTACAATGAGCAGTTCTTC. This sequence encodes CASSIDLKRGSYNEQFF.

V and J are TRBV5-4 and TRBJ1-1; perhaps TRBD1 as D (5 bases). Trimming shortened V by 2 bases and J by 1 base, and 12 bases separated the two germline ends. The V gene's germline CDR1 is SGHNT and CDR2 YYREEE (reference sequence). CDR3 size: 15 residues. Here the CDR3 DNA reads TGTGCCAGCAGCTTACCCGGACAAAAGAACACTGAAGCTTTCTTT. Translated: CASSLPGQKNTEAFF.

V and J are TRBV27 and TRBJ2-1; D is perhaps TRBD1 or TRBD2 (6 bases each). Germline CDR1 is MNHEY and CDR2 is SMNVEV (reference sequence). The V gene lost 1 base and the J gene lost 7 bases, with 14 bases spanning the gap. The CDR3 sequence is 15 residues long. The CDR3 DNA follows: TGTGCCAGCAGTTTATGGGGGGCCACGGTGAATGAGCAGTTCTTC. This sequence encodes CASSLWGATVNEQFF.

V and J are TRBV7-8 and TRBJ1-5; D perhaps matches TRBD1 (6 bases). From germline, CDR1 is SGHVS and CDR2 FQNEAQ. The CDR3 runs 14 residues. The germline V and J ends were trimmed by 5 bases and 3 bases, with 11 bases remaining between them. The CDR3 protein is CASSIDRNNQPQHF. The CDR3 nucleotides are TGTGCCAGCAGCATTGACAGGAACAATCAGCCCCAGCATTTT.

The chain links TRBV6-5 to TRBJ2-7; D is ambiguous. CDR1 and CDR2 from the germline V gene are MNHEY and SVGAGI. CDR3 length: 12 residues. With 6 bases removed from V and 4 bases from J, the gap between germline ends came to 10 bases. This CDR3 reads CASRRGVYEQYF. The CDR3 DNA reads TGTGCCAGCAGGCGTGGGGTTTACGAGCAGTACTTC.

The chain carries TRBV2 and TRBJ1-3, with D hard to call. Germline lookup yields CDR1 SNHLY and CDR2 FYNNEI. The V end was cut by 4 bases, the J end by 0 bases, with 7 bases between. The CDR3 is made up of 14 amino acids. CDR3 DNA: TGTGCCAGCAGTGTGTATGGCTCTGGAAACACCATATATTTT. Its protein is CASSVYGSGNTIYF. The full variable domain, rest sourced from reference TRBV2 and TRBJ1-3, is EPEVTQTPSHQVTQMGQEVILRCVPISNHLYFYWYRQILGQKVEFLVSFYNNEISEKSEIFDDQFSVERPDGSNFTLKIRSTKLEDSAMYFCASSVYGSGNTIYFGEGSWLTVV.

This chain links TRBV7-9 with TRBJ2-1, with D maybe TRBD1 (6 bases). The V gene lost 2 bases and the J gene lost 6 bases, with 11 bases spanning the gap. Germline V gene lookup returns CDR1 SEHNR and CDR2 FQNEAQ (reference sequence). This CDR3 spans 14 amino acids. The CDR3 sequence: CASSLRQVTNEQFF. The CDR3 coding sequence is TGTGCCAGCAGCTTACGACAGGTTACCAATGAGCAGTTCTTC.

The gene calls are TRBV6-6 and TRBJ2-5; a weak D match, TRBD1 (5 bases). This CDR3 spans 13 amino acids. Germline CDR1 MNHNY, CDR2 SVGAGI (reference sequence). The V end was cut by 5 bases, the J end by 5 bases, with 12 bases between. The CDR3 sequence is CASSTGRGETQYF. For the CDR3, the DNA is TGTGCCAGCAGTACAGGAAGGGGTGAGACCCAGTACTTC.

The rearrangement links TRBV5-5 to TRBJ1-3; D not resolved. Germline V gene sequence: CDR1 SGHKS, CDR2 YYEKEE (reference sequence). V was pared by 0 bases and J by 1 base, with 5 bases between. The CDR3 runs to 14 residues. The chain's CDR3 is CASSLDISGNTIYF. The CDR3 DNA follows: TGTGCCAGCAGCTTGGATATTTCTGGAAACACCATATATTTT.

The V gene is TRBV9, the J gene TRBJ2-7; the match to TRBD2 covers 8 bases. Germline CDR1 is SGDLS and CDR2 is YYNGEE. Germline trimming cut 4 bases from V and 0 bases from J; bases unmatched to any gene: 9. The CDR3 runs to 16 residues. The CDR3 DNA follows: TGTGCCAGCAGCCCATTAATAGCGGGAAGCTCCTACGAGCAGTACTTC. It translates to CASSPLIAGSSYEQYF.

The chain uses TRBV5-6 and TRBJ2-1, with 9 bases that match TRBD1. This CDR3 has 14 residues. The V gene's germline CDR1 is SGHDT and CDR2 YYEEEE. With 2 bases clipped from V and 7 bases from J, the junction kept 4 bases outside the gene matches. The CDR3 coding sequence is TGTGCCAGCAGCTTCGGGGGACAGGGTAATGAGCAGTTCTTC. The encoded protein is CASSFGGQGNEQFF.

The chain links TRBV11-2 to TRBJ1-2, with unresolved D. The CDR3 length is 12 residues. The V and J ends lost 7 bases and 4 bases respectively, with 10 bases between them. Germline V gene lookup returns CDR1 SGHAT and CDR2 FQNNGV. The CDR3 sequence is CASNALGYGYTF. DNA for the CDR3: TGTGCCAGCAACGCCCTGGGCTATGGCTACACCTTC.

The chain employs TRBV7-9 and TRBJ2-2, with 9 bases aligning to TRBD1. The CDR3 length is 16 residues. V trimming: 5 bases; J trimming: 4 bases; junction bases outside the gene matches: 8. Germline CDR1 reads SEHNR; CDR2 reads FQNEAQ (reference sequence). For the CDR3, the DNA is TGTGCCAGCAGCAAGCCCGGACAGGGGAGCACCGGGGAGCTGTTTTTT. Its translation: CASSKPGQGSTGELFF.

The chain carries TRBV7-2 and TRBJ1-1; no firm D call. Germline-derived CDR1 and CDR2 are SGHTA and FQGNSA. This CDR3 is built from 14 residues. Trimming stripped 1 base from V and 7 bases from J, with 13 bases between. The chain's CDR3 is CASSLGAVAGEAFF. The CDR3 DNA follows: TGTGCCAGCAGCTTAGGGGCCGTGGCGGGTGAAGCTTTCTTT.

The V gene is TRBV2, the J gene TRBJ1-2, with 7 bases matching TRBD1. Looked up from germline, CDR1 is SNHLY and CDR2 is FYNNEI. The V gene end was trimmed by 6 bases and the J gene end by 4 bases; junction bases not matched to a gene: 17. The CDR3 extends over 17 amino acids. CDR3 loop: CASRATSMTGRSYGYTF. The DNA for the CDR3 is TGTGCCAGCAGAGCCACTTCTATGACAGGGAGAAGCTATGGCTACACCTTC.

The rearrangement uses TRBV6-1 and TRBJ1-5; a possible D gene is TRBD1 (5 bases). Trimming removed 5 bases at V and 1 base at J, with 12 bases between. The CDR3 is 15 residues long. Germline CDR1 is MNHNS and CDR2 is SASEGT. In nucleotides, the CDR3 is TGTGCCAGCAGTCCCAGTCGGGGGAGCAATCAGCCCCAGCATTTT. As protein: CASSPSRGSNQPQHF.

This rearrangement joins TRBV7-8 to TRBJ2-7; possibly TRBD1 or TRBD2 for D (5 bases each). The CDR3 loop spans 14 amino acids. The V end lost 8 bases, the J end lost 0 bases, and 14 bases lay between the germline ends. The germline gives CDR1 SGHVS, CDR2 FQNEAQ. CDR3 nucleotides: TGTGCCAGCGGACTGGGGCGGTCCTCCTACGAGCAGTACTTC. Amino acid sequence: CASGLGRSSYEQYF.

This sequence joins TRBV27 and TRBJ1-2; 10 bases fit TRBD1. The CDR3 is 16 amino acids. V trimming: 2 bases; J trimming: 2 bases; junction bases outside the gene matches: 5. Germline CDR1 is MNHEY and CDR2 is SMNVEV (reference sequence). The CDR3 loop reads CASSLTPGQGNYGYTF. DNA of the CDR3: TGTGCCAGCAGTTTAACCCCGGGACAGGGGAACTATGGCTACACCTTC.

V usage is TRBV19 and J usage is TRBJ1-5; TRBD1 might be the D (6 bases). V lost 4 bases and J lost 3, with 13 bases in between. The CDR3 runs to 15 residues. Looked up from germline, CDR1 is LNHDA and CDR2 is SQIVND (reference sequence). As DNA, the CDR3 is TGTGCCAGTAGTACGATGGACAGCCACAATCAGCCCCAGCATTTT. Amino acid sequence: CASSTMDSHNQPQHF.